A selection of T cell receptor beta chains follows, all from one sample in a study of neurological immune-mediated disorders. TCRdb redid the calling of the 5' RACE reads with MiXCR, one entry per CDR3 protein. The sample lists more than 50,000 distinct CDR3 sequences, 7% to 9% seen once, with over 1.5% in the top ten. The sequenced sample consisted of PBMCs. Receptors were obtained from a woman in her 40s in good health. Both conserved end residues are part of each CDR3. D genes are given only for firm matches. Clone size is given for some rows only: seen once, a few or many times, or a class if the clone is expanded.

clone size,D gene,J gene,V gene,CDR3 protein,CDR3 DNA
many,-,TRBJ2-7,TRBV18,CASSPQDRYEQYF,TGTGCCAGCTCACCACAGGACCGCTACGAGCAGTACTTC
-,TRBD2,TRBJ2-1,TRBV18,CASSPVAGGEDEQFF,TGTGCCAGCTCACCAGTGGCGGGAGGGGAGGATGAGCAGTTCTTC
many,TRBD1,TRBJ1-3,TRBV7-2,CASSSLDRGAGNTIYF,TGTGCCAGCAGCTCCTTGGACAGGGGAGCCGGAAACACCATATATTTT
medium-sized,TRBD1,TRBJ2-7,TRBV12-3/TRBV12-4,CASSLRAGTGLEQYF,TGTGCCAGCAGTTTGCGGGCCGGGACAGGGCTCGAGCAGTACTTC
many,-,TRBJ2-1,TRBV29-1,CSVEYPIEGNEQFF,TGCAGCGTTGAATACCCTATCGAAGGCAATGAGCAGTTCTTC
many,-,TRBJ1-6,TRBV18,CASSTTGLNSPLHF,TGTGCCAGCTCAACAACAGGGCTAAACTCACCCCTCCACTTT
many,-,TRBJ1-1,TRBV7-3,CASSRGGSPEAFF,TGTGCCAGCAGCCGGGGGGGGAGCCCTGAAGCTTTCTTT
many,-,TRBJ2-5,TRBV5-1,CASSLGVTETQYF,TGCGCCAGCAGCTTAGGGGTTACGGAGACCCAGTACTTC
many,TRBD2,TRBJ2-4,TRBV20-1,CSARDQIRSGRAPVIAKNIQYF,TGCAGTGCTAGGGATCAGATTCGTAGCGGGAGGGCCCCCGTGATAGCCAAAAACATTCAGTACTTC
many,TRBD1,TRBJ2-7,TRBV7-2,CASSKDRGSYEQYF,TGTGCCAGCAGCAAGGACAGGGGATCCTACGAGCAGTACTTC
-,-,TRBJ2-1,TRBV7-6,CASSSQGLRTYNEQFF,TGTGCCAGCAGCTCTCAGGGCCTACGAACTTACAATGAGCAGTTCTTC
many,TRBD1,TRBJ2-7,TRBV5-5,CASSLGGQAYEQYF,TGTGCCAGCAGCTTGGGGGGACAGGCCTACGAGCAGTACTTC
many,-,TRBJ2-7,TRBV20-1,CSARDHRDEQYF,TGCAGTGCTAGAGATCATCGGGACGAGCAGTACTTC
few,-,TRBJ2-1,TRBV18,CASSPAEGEQFF,TGTGCCAGCTCACCTGCCGAGGGCGAGCAGTTCTTC
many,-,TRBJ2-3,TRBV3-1,CASSQGAPGGPDTQYF,TGTGCCAGCAGCCAAGGGGCACCGGGGGGCCCAGATACGCAGTATTTT
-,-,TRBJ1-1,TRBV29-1,CSVVRQLNTEAFF,TGCAGCGTTGTACGTCAGCTGAACACTGAAGCTTTCTTT
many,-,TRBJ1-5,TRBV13,CASSLGNLDPGPPQHF,TGTGCCAGCAGCTTAGGCAATTTAGACCCTGGACCGCCCCAGCATTTT
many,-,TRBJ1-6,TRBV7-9,CASSAMNSPLHF,TGTGCCAGCAGCGCCATGAATTCACCCCTCCACTTT
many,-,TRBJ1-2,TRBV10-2,CASGEGGLLYGYTF,TGCGCCAGCGGGGAAGGGGGTTTACTTTACGGCTACACCTTC
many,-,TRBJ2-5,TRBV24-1,CATGGKDRVQETQYF,TGTGCCACCGGGGGGAAAGACAGGGTCCAAGAGACCCAGTACTTC
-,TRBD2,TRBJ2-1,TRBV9,CASSVFGGGLEDNEQFF,TGTGCCAGCAGCGTATTTGGAGGGGGACTAGAGGACAATGAGCAGTTCTTC
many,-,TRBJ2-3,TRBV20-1,CSARVLSRGSTDTQYF,TGCAGTGCTAGAGTGTTGTCCCGGGGCAGCACAGATACGCAGTATTTT
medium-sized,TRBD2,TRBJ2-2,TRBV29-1,CSVVLAGDPNTGELFF,TGCAGCGTTGTACTAGCGGGAGATCCCAACACCGGGGAGCTGTTTTTT
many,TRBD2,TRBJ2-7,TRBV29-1,CSVAGGVDYEQYF,TGCAGCGTGGCGGGGGGGGTGGACTACGAGCAGTACTTC
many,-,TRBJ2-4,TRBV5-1,CASSPAQTGAKNIQYF,TGCGCCAGCAGCCCCGCCCAAACCGGAGCCAAAAACATTCAGTACTTC
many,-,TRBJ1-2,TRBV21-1,CASSKAQGGPRGYTF,TGTGCCAGCAGCAAAGCGCAGGGGGGGCCCCGGGGCTACACCTTC
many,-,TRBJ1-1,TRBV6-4,CASSLQSGGTEAFF,TGTGCCAGCAGCCTCCAAAGTGGAGGCACTGAAGCTTTCTTT
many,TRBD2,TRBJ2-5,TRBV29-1,CSVEAGRGLAAFAQYF,TGCAGCGTTGAAGCTGGTAGGGGACTAGCTGCCTTCGCCCAGTACTTC
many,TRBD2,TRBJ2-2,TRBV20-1,CSARDRLREIGELFF,TGCAGTGCTAGAGATCGGTTGCGGGAGATCGGGGAGCTGTTTTTT
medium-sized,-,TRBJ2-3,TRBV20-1,CSARGVREADTQYF,TGCAGTGCTAGAGGGGTGCGGGAAGCAGATACGCAGTATTTT
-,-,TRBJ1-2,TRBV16,CASSQSLAGGGGYTF,TGTGCCAGCAGCCAATCTCTGGCGGGAGGAGGGGGCTACACCTTC
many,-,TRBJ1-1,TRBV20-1,CSASPGNTEAFF,TGCAGTGCTAGCCCGGGGAACACTGAAGCTTTCTTT
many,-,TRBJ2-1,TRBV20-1,CSASGRASYNEQFF,TGCAGTGCTTCTGGCAGAGCCTCCTACAATGAGCAGTTCTTC
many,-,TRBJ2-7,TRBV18,CASSPGSYEQYF,TGTGCCAGCTCACCGGGGTCCTACGAGCAGTACTTC
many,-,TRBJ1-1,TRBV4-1,CASSRGVTEAFF,TGCGCCAGCAGTAGAGGGGTAACTGAAGCTTTCTTT
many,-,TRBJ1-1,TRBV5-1,CASRLGLFDSEAFF,TGCGCCAGCAGACTGGGCCTCTTCGACAGTGAAGCTTTCTTT
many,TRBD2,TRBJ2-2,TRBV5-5,CASSHSGGANTGELFF,TGTGCCAGCAGCCATAGCGGGGGGGCAAACACCGGGGAGCTGTTTTTT
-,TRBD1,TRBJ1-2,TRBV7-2,CASIVQGVSRANYGYTF,TGTGCCAGCATAGTTCAGGGGGTATCAAGAGCTAACTATGGCTACACCTTC
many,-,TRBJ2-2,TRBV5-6,CASSFGSGTGELFF,TGTGCCAGCAGCTTCGGCTCGGGGACCGGGGAGCTGTTTTTT
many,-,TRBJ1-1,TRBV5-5,CASSLGSGFMNTEAFF,TGTGCCAGCAGCTTGGGGTCAGGGTTCATGAACACTGAAGCTTTCTTT
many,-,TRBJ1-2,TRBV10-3,CAIEETQRGYTF,TGTGCCATCGAGGAGACGCAGAGAGGCTACACCTTC
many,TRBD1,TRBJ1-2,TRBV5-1,CASSRPGQGASGYTF,TGCGCCAGCAGCCGCCCGGGACAGGGGGCGAGTGGCTACACCTTC
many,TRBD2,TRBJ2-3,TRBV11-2,CASSPNRVAGVTDTQYF,TGTGCCAGCAGCCCGAACAGAGTCGCGGGGGTTACAGATACGCAGTATTTT
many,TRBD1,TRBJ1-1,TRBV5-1,CASSSGQGRTEAFF,TGCGCCAGCAGCTCAGGACAGGGTCGCACTGAAGCTTTCTTT
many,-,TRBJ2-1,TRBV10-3,CAISESTAGGAYNEQFF,TGTGCCATCAGTGAGTCGACAGCGGGCGGGGCCTACAATGAGCAGTTCTTC
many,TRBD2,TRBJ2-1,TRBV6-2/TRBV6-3,CASSPYSGGANEQFF,TGTGCCAGCAGTCCATATAGCGGGGGGGCGAATGAGCAGTTCTTC
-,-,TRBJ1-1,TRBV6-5,CASSYSSGLLNTEAFF,TGTGCCAGCAGTTACTCGAGTGGACTCCTGAACACTGAAGCTTTCTTT
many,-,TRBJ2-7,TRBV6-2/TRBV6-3,CASSLSPYYSYEQYF,TGTGCCAGCAGTCTAAGCCCTTATTACTCCTACGAGCAGTACTTC